Each of the 3 T cell receptor beta chains below was sequenced from the same sample in a study of T cell responses to AZD1222 COVID-19 vaccine (dated by TCRdb to about 2021). The time point label, as the study defines it: baseline before first vaccination. The library relied on the immunoSEQ multiplex PCR assay. The clones in this table, taken by TCRdb from immuneACCESS, are in-frame only. Not every clone is retained; where verified, under half of the shortfall comes from an unresolved V gene, and the cause of the rest is unknown. For this sample there are 130,000 to 150,000 clones; just over 90% appear just once. 1.5% to 2% of the sample rests with the top ten. The sequencing here drew on peripheral blood, taken on day 0 of AZD1222 vaccination. The receptors shown here come from an adult in good health.

V gene TRBV6-5 combines with J gene TRBJ1-2; 7 nucleotides align to TRBD1. Germline V gives CDR1 MNHEY, CDR2 SVGAGI. V lost 5 bases and J lost 7; bases outside the gene matches: 4. The CDR3 length is 12 residues. The CDR3 coding sequence is TGTGCCAGCAGTCAGGGGGTCGGTGGCTACACCTTC. It is translated as CASSQGVGGYTF.

The chain has TRBV10-3 and TRBJ2-7; tentative D call: TRBD1 (5 bases). CDR3 size: 13 residues. Germline V gene lookup returns CDR1 ENHRY and CDR2 SYGVKD. The V end lost 4 bases, the J end lost 2 bases, and 9 bases lay between the germline ends. The CDR3 sequence is CAISVQGTYEQYF. The CDR3 DNA reads TGTGCCATCAGTGTCCAGGGCACCTACGAGCAGTACTTC.

This chain links TRBV7-2 with TRBJ1-6; D gene uncertain. Germline V lookup: CDR1 SGHTA, CDR2 FQGNSA. Trimming removed 3 bases at V and 7 bases at J, with 10 bases between. The CDR3 covers 14 residues. CDR3 bases: TGTGCCAGCAGCTTCGAAGGGAGGAATTCACCCCTCCACTTT. Its translation is CASSFEGRNSPLHF. The full variable domain, its missing parts supplied by reference TRBV7-2 and TRBJ1-6, is GAGVSQSPSNKVTEKGKDVELRCDPISGHTALYWYRQSLGQGLEFLIYFQGNSAPDKSGLPSDRFSAERTGGSVSTLTIQRTQQEDSAVYLCASSFEGRNSPLHFGNGTRLTVT.